This paragraph covers one TCR beta chain sequence. Which antigen it targets is not known. Per-nucleotide qualities are absent, and no much larger clonotype sits a single base away. This sample stems from a study of T cells in localized non-small cell lung cancer (dated by TCRdb to 2020 to 2022). With respect to the entire study: The study analyzed T cell repertoires of 236 early-stage NSCLC patients, comparing tumors and uninvolved tumor-adjacent lungs. The cohort was made up of fewer than 250 treatment-naive NSCLC patients whose localized lung tumors had been resected. A mean age of roughly 66 years was recorded for the NSCLC patients, of whom roughly 130 were male and 85 to 110 were female. What the study reported, not specific to this receptor: Because multi-region tumor sequencing was not performed, intratumor heterogeneity could not be ruled out. Because the study design was exploratory, TCR variables were selected using unadjusted p-values without false-discovery rate correction. The highest T cell clonality was observed in uninvolved tumor-adjacent lung, where clonality exceeded that of tumor, suggesting that antigenic responses were more focused in uninvolved tumor-adjacent lung. Higher blood T cell density associated with longer overall survival, while higher adjacent-lung clonality associated with shorter survival. A median of around 62 of the top 100 tumor clones turned up in the paired uninvolved adjacent lung, and 25 to 35 of those clones also ranked among the top 100 of that same adjacent lung.

The immunoSEQ Assay was used to sequence TCR beta CDR3 regions from DNA. The authors' pipeline ran thus. To compute T cell density, TCR beta template counts were normalized to usable DNA, which was estimated by amplifying housekeeping genes. The preseqR package was used to estimate richness by extrapolating to 400,000 templates for PBMC samples and to 120,000 templates for tissue samples. Clonality was defined as one minus Pielou's evenness. Differential abundance testing on productive amino-acid clonotypes, with a minimum total count of 5 and an alpha of 0.1, was used to identify tissue-enriched TCRs. The Jaccard Index and the Morisita Overlap Index were used to measure repertoire overlap between compartments. TCR beta CDR3s were clustered by GLIPH together with public tetramer-defined viral CDR3s, and at least three viral sequences plus V-gene enrichment were required for viral motifs. This immuneACCESS table, as held by TCRdb, lists in-frame sequences with V and J called but not all clones. Of the missing ones, under half trace to an unresolved V gene in checked studies; the others have no known cause. That table is the source of V, J and clone size, and D and trimming were worked out from the DNA. The sample table holds about 2,000 clones, of which around 27% were seen once. Around 15% of the sample comes from the top ten.

V was cut back by 10 bases and J by 0 bases, leaving a gap of 10 bases between them. The CDR3 runs 14 amino acids, cysteine and phenylalanine included. Left in the record is the CDR3 DNA by itself, 42 bases read in frame from the first base. In the germline V gene, CDR1 corresponds to MDHEN and CDR2 to SYDVKM. Uninvolved adjacent lung was taken at least 2 cm from the tumor margin and confirmed free of atypia by two independent pathologists. At diagnosis, tumor, uninvolved tumor-adjacent lung and peripheral blood were collected and then preserved as a mix of FFPE and fresh-frozen material. The source material was normal lung tissue next to the tumor, sampled before any cancer treatment. The sequence joins TRBV28 to TRBJ1-6, with an unclear D gene assignment. This sequence was found in a female donor at least 60 years old with stage I lung adenocarcinoma. This receptor carries the CDR3 CATWGDSYNSPLHF. The nucleotide sequence reads TGTGCCACTTGGGGTGACTCCTATAATTCACCCCTCCACTTT.